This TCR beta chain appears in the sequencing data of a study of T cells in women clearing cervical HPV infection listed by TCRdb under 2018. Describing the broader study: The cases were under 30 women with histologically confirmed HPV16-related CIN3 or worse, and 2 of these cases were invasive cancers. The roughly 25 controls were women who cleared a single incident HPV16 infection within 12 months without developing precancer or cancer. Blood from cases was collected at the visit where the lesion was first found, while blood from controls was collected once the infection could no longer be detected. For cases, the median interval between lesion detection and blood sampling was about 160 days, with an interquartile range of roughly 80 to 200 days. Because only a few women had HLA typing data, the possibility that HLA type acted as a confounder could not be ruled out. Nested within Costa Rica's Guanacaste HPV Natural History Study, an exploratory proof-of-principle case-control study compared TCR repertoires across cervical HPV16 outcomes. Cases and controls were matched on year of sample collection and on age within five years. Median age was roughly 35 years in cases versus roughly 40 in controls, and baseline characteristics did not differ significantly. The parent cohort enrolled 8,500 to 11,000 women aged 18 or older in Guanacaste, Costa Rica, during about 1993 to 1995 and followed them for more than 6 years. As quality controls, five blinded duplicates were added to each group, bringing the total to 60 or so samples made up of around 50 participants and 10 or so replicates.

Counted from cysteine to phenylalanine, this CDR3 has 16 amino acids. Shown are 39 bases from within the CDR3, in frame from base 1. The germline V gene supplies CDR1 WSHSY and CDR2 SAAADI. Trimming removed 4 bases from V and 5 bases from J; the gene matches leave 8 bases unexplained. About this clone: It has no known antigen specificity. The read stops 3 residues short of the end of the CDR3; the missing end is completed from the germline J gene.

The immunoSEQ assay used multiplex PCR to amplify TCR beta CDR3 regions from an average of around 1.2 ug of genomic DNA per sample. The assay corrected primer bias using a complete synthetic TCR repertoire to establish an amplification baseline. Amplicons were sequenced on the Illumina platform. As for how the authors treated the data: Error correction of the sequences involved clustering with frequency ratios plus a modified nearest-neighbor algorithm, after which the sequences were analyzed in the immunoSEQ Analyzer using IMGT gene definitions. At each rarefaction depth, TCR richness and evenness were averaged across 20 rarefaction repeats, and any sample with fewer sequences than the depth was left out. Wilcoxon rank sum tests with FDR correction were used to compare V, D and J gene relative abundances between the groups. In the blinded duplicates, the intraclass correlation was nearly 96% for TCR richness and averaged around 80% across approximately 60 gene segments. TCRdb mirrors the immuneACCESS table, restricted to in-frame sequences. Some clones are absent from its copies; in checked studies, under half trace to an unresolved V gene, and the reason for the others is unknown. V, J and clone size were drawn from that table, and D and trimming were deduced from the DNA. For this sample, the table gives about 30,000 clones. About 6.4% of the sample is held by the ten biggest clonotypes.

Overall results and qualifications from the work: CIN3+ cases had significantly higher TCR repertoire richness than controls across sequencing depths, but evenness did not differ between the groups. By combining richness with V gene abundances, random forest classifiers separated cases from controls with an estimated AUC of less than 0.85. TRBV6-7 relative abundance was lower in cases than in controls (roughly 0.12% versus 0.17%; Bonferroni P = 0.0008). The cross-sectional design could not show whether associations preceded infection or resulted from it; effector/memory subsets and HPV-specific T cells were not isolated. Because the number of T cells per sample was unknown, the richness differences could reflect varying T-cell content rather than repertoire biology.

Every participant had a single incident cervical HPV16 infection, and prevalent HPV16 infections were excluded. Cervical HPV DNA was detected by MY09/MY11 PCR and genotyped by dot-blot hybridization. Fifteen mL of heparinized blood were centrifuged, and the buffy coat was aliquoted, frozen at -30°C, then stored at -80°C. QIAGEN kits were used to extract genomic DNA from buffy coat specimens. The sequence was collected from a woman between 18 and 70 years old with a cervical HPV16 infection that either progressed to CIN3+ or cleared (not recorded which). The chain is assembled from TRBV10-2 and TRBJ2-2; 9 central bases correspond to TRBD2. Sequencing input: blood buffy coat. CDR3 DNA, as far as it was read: TGCGCCAGCAGTGCCGCGGGGGGGCGACGGACCGGGGAG. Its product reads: CASSAAGGRRTGE. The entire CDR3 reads CASSAAGGRRTGELFF.